Each of the 18 T cell receptor beta chains below was sequenced from the same sample in a study of T-cell reconstitution after alpha-beta-depleted transplantation in children. Preparation of the TCRbeta library was carried out with unique molecular identifiers. One entry per CDR3 protein results from TCRdb running MiXCR on the PCR reads. The sample contains 900,000 or so distinct CDR3 sequences, roughly 15% of which appear only once. Sequencing used PBMCs, mostly from graft donor cells, obtained 360 days after TCRalphabeta/CD19-depleted stem cell transplant. Every receptor here comes from a male patient aged 5 to 17 who had a stem cell transplant for acute lymphoblastic leukemia, so the T cells may come from the graft donor.

V is TRBV12-3 or TRBV12-4 and J is TRBJ1-5; the match to TRBD1 covers 7 bases. Trimming cost V 2 bases and J 4 bases; bases outside gene matches: 5. CDR3 length equals 15 residues. In DNA, the CDR3 is TGTGCCAGCAGTTTACGAGGGGGCGGTAATCAGCCCCAGCATTTT. Protein product: CASSLRGGGNQPQHF.

This clonotype was counted many times. This chain links TRBV24-1 with TRBJ2-1, with 8 bases matching TRBD2. The CDR3 has 17 residues. V gave up 7 bases and J gave up 7 bases; unmatched junction bases: 17. The germline gives CDR1 KGHDR, CDR2 SFDVKD. The CDR3 DNA reads as TGTGCCACCAGCCCCTCTCCGCTAGCGGGCCGGGGGAATGAGCAGTTCTTC. This codes for CATSPSPLAGRGNEQFF.

J is TRBJ1-2 and V is TRBV27; 10 nucleotides match TRBD1. CDR3 length: 15 amino acids. J was trimmed by 5 bases and V by 5 bases; bases with no gene match: 8. Germline V gene lookup returns CDR1 MNHEY and CDR2 SMNVEV (reference sequence). As DNA, the CDR3 is TGTGCCAGCAGTCTTCGACAGGGGGCTTGGTATGGCTACACCTTC. This translates into CASSLRQGAWYGYTF.

This chain joins TRBV2 and TRBJ2-3; maybe TRBD2 (5 bases). This CDR3 is built from 14 residues. V was cut by 4 bases and J by 5 bases, with 13 bases left in between. Germline CDR1 SNHLY, CDR2 FYNNEI. The CDR3 protein is CASSVGEIEDTQYF. The CDR3 DNA reads TGTGCCAGCAGTGTTGGGGAGATCGAAGATACGCAGTATTTT. Combining the CDR3 with reference TRBV2 and TRBJ2-3 gives the whole variable domain EPEVTQTPSHQVTQMGQEVILRCVPISNHLYFYWYRQILGQKVEFLVSFYNNEISEKSEIFDDQFSVERPDGSNFTLKIRSTKLEDSAMYFCASSVGEIEDTQYFGPGTRLTVL.

The rearrangement joins TRBV24-1 to TRBJ2-7, with 7 nucleotides matching TRBD2. V shed 1 base and J 1 base; nucleotides not matched to a gene: 3. Germline V lookup: CDR1 KGHDR, CDR2 SFDVKD. The CDR3 loop spans 15 amino acids. The CDR3 DNA follows: TGTGCCACCAGTGATTTACCCGGGAGGTCCTACGAGCAGTACTTC. This encodes CATSDLPGRSYEQYF.

This clonotype came up a few times. Here the CDR3 reads CASSVGPGTPGGELFF. CDR3 nucleotide sequence: TGTGCCAGCAGCGTAGGGCCCGGGACCCCAGGGGGGGAGCTGTTTTTT. This chain joins TRBV9 and TRBJ2-2, with D possibly being TRBD1 or TRBD2 (5 bases each). Trimming cost V 0 bases and J 8 bases, with 17 bases left between them. Germline V gene lookup returns CDR1 SGDLS and CDR2 YYNGEE. The CDR3 consists of 16 residues.

The chain employs TRBV5-1 and TRBJ2-2; no clear D. CDR3 length equals 15 residues. Deletions cut 0 bases from V and 0 bases from J, with 6 bases between. Germline assignment: CDR1 SGHRS and CDR2 YFSETQ. CDR3 loop: CASSLALPNTGELFF. The CDR3 DNA sequence: TGCGCCAGCAGCTTGGCCTTGCCGAACACCGGGGAGCTGTTTTTT.

The chain employs TRBV6-4 and TRBJ1-5; D remains unclear. V was shortened by 5 bases and J by 3 bases, with 11 bases between the two germline ends. The CDR3 sequence is 14 residues long. CDR1 and CDR2 (germline): MRHNA, SNTAGT. CDR3 loop: CASSLRVTNQPQHF. The CDR3 region has the DNA TGTGCCAGCAGTCTGAGGGTTACCAATCAGCCCCAGCATTTT.

This clonotype was detected a few times. V gene TRBV7-3 combines with J gene TRBJ2-3; 11 bases match TRBD1. After removal of 2 bases from V and 5 bases from J, the junction contained 9 bases not matched to a gene. Germline V lookup: CDR1 SGHTA, CDR2 FQGTGA. The CDR3 length is 17 residues. CDR3 nucleotides: TGTGCCAGCAGCTTACCCGGGACAGGGGGACGGAGAGATACGCAGTATTTT. Translation gives CASSLPGTGGRRDTQYF.

This clonotype was observed a few times. The chain links TRBV30 to TRBJ1-1; no definite D call. This CDR3 spans 12 amino acids. The V end lost 4 bases, the J end lost 7 bases, and 13 bases lay between the germline ends. CDR1 GTSNPN and CDR2 SVGIG come from the germline V gene (reference sequence). The CDR3 coding sequence is TGTGCCTGGAATGGAGCCGGCGGTGAAGCTTTCTTT. Its translation is CAWNGAGGEAFF. Full variable domain (rest looked up from reference TRBV30 and TRBJ1-1): SQTIHQWPATLVQPVGSPLSLECTVEGTSNPNLYWYRQAAGRGLQLLFYSVGIGQISSEVPQNLSASRPQDRQFILSSKKLLLSDSGFYLCAWNGAGGEAFFGQGTRLTVV.

This clonotype occurred a few times. The chain is built from TRBV5-1 and TRBJ2-4; 14 nucleotides agree with TRBD2. Germline values: CDR1 SGHRS, CDR2 YFSETQ. Losses at the gene ends were 3 bases for V and 1 base for J; bases not matched to a gene: 12. The CDR3 covers 20 residues. The CDR3 sequence is CASSWVPGTSGRGAKNIQYF. The CDR3 nucleotides are TGCGCCAGCAGCTGGGTGCCTGGGACTAGCGGGAGAGGTGCCAAAAACATTCAGTACTTC.

V and J are TRBV20-1 and TRBJ2-4; D unclear. CDR1 is DFQATT, CDR2 SNEGSKA, per germline (reference sequence). The CDR3 runs 14 residues. Trimming stripped 2 bases from V and 0 bases from J, with 8 bases between. The CDR3 coding sequence is TGCAGTGCTAGAATTCCGGTAGCCAAAAACATTCAGTACTTC. Translating it yields CSARIPVAKNIQYF.

Here the CDR3 DNA reads TGTGCCAGCAGTTACTCCGGACAGTTTGAAGCTTTCTTT. Translated, it gives CASSYSGQFEAFF. The chain links TRBV6-5 to TRBJ1-1; perhaps TRBD1 as D (6 bases). CDR3 length: 13 amino acids. Trimming removed 0 bases at V and 7 bases at J, with 9 bases between. Germline CDR1 and CDR2: MNHEY and SVGAGI.

This chain links TRBV18 with TRBJ2-1; 7 bases line up with TRBD1. Trimming took 11 bases from V and 5 from J; bases not matched to a gene: 9. Germline values: CDR1 KGHSH, CDR2 LQKENI. The CDR3 covers 13 residues. DNA of the CDR3: TGTGCCCACAGTCAGGGGGTAAACAATGAGCAGTTCTTC. Its translation is CAHSQGVNNEQFF.

The chain is built from TRBV5-5 and TRBJ2-5, with D perhaps matching TRBD1 (5 bases). CDR1 is SGHKS and CDR2 is YYEKEE in the germline V gene (reference sequence). CDR3 length: 13 residues. The germline V and J ends were trimmed by 3 bases and 5 bases, with 11 bases remaining between them. In DNA, the CDR3 is TGTGCCAGCAGCTCGGACACACCCGAGACCCAGTACTTC. Protein: CASSSDTPETQYF.

The chain links TRBV5-4 to TRBJ2-1; 7 nucleotides align to TRBD2. Trimming at V came to 5 bases and at J to 3 bases, leaving 14 bases not matched to a gene. Germline V lookup: CDR1 SGHNT, CDR2 YYREEE (reference sequence). This CDR3 is built from 17 residues. In DNA, the CDR3 is TGTGCCAGCAGATCTCATAGGACTAGAGCACTCTACAATGAGCAGTTCTTC. It codes for CASRSHRTRALYNEQFF. Together with reference TRBV5-4 and TRBJ2-1, the CDR3 gives the full variable domain: ETGVTQSPTHLIKTRGQQVTLRCSSQSGHNTVSWYQQALGQGPQFIFQYYREEENGRGNFPPRFSGLQFPNYSSELNVNALELDDSALYLCASRSHRTRALYNEQFFGPGTRLTVL.

The table lists this clonotype with a few counts. The V call is TRBV7-3, the J call TRBJ2-3, with 8 bases aligning to TRBD2. This CDR3 has 16 amino acids. Per the germline V gene, CDR1 is SGHTA and CDR2 is FQGTGA. V gave up 0 bases and J gave up 5 bases; unmatched junction bases: 7. This chain's CDR3 is CASSLTGGTRGDTQYF. In DNA form, the CDR3 reads TGTGCCAGCAGCTTAACAGGAGGGACTAGGGGAGATACGCAGTATTTT. Full variable domain (missing parts from reference TRBV7-3 and TRBJ2-3): GAGVSQTPSNKVTEKGKYVELRCDPISGHTALYWYRQSLGQGPEFLIYFQGTGAADDSGLPNDRFFAVRPEGSVSTLKIQRTERGDSAVYLCASSLTGGTRGDTQYFGPGTRLTVL.

This rearrangement joins TRBV29-1 to TRBJ2-5, with TRBD1 as a possible D gene (6 bases). V shed 1 base and J shed 8 bases, with 11 bases lying between them. This CDR3 comprises 12 residues. Germline V gives CDR1 SQVTM, CDR2 ANQGSEA. For the CDR3, the DNA is TGCAGCGTTGAAGTAACACAGGGAACCCAGTACTTC. This translates into CSVEVTQGTQYF.